A selection of T cell receptor beta chains follows, all from one sample in a study of OX40 agonist ivuxolimab in advanced cancers. Using immunoSEQ multiplex PCR, the repertoire was profiled, and TCRdb retains in-frame clones only, with some absent. The profile covers approximately 70,000 clones, with 94% appearing a single time and 15% to 18% taken by the ten largest. The sample was CD4+ or CD8+ T cells sorted from blood, taken in a trial of the OX40 agonist ivuxolimab. These receptors were taken from an adult with an advanced solid tumor such as melanoma, head and neck, liver or kidney cancer. CDR3s leave out the opening cysteine and the closing phenylalanine or tryptophan.

TRBV18	ASSPPGTQY
TRBV28	ASSMDRVYGYT
TRBV27	ASSTDGGSYNEQF
TRBV30	AWSTNMDTQY
TRBV28	ASSSQGATEAF
TRBV30	AQANRGRHNQPQH
TRBV4-1	ASSQQRLNEQY
TRBV25-1	ASSGPETASYGYT
TRBV27	ASSWTGEYNEQF
TRBV7-7	ASSTGLAESTDTQY
TRBV5-1	ASSKGLFSTDTQY
TRBV4-3	ASSQDTLLPSGANVLT
TRBV15	ATSPRTLFTGDTEAF
TRBV7-9	ASSSRTGRMGANVLT
TRBV7-9	ASTLRGEAF
TRBV6-5	ASSYGTANTEAF